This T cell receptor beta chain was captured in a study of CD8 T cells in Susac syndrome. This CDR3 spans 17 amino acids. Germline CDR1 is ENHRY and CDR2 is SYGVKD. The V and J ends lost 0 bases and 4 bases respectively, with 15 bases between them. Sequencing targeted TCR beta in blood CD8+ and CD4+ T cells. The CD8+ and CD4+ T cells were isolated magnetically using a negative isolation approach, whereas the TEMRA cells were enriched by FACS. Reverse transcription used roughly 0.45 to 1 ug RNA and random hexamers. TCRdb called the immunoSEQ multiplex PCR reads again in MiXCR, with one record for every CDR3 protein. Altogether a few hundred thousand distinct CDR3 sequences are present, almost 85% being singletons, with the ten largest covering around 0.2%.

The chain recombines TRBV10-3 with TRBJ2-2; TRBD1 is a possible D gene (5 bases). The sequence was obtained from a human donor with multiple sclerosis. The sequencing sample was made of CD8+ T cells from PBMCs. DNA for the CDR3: TGTGCCATCAGTGAGTCAGGGGATGTAGTCGCCACCGGGGAGCTGTTTTTT. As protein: CAISESGDVVATGELFF.